This T cell receptor (beta chain) was observed in a study of T cells in localized non-small cell lung cancer. Overall study findings and caveats: A median of about 60 of the top 100 tumor clones appeared in adjacent lung, which was paired and uninvolved.

Generated by immunoSEQ multiplex PCR, the TCRdb table keeps only in-frame clones and is missing some. This sample has 50,000 to 65,000 clones, with 80% to 90% found just once. Details on this clone: The antigen remains undetermined.

This CDR3 comprises 14 residues. V lost 2 bases and J lost 6, with 13 bases in between. CDR1 and CDR2 from the germline V gene are SGHAT and FQNNGV. The TCR sequence derives from a man aged 35 to 70 with stage II lung adenocarcinoma. This specimen consisted of PBMCs, obtained before any cancer treatment. This chain uses TRBV11-2 with TRBJ1-1, with TRBD1 as a possible D gene (6 bases). The CDR3 DNA reads as TGTGCCAGCAGCTTAAAGGGGGGAATCTCTGAAGCTTTCTTT. This codes for CASSLKGGISEAFF.